The 22 T cell receptor beta chains in this list originate from one sample, sequenced in a study of shared clonotypes between healthy human individuals (dated by TCRdb to between 2020 and 2021). The library was generated by the immunoSEQ multiplex PCR assay. The source is immuneACCESS, and TCRdb retained only in-frame sequences with V and J called. Part of the clones is not carried over; for the studies checked, unresolved V genes explain less than half of this, and the remainder is unexplained. This sample holds more than 850,000 clones; more than 75% were observed only once. The top ten clones comprise approximately 0.5% of the sample. Sequenced input: memory CD4+ T cells from PBMCs. The sample's cell subset or site, from its label and the paper: CD45RA-negative fraction. These receptors came from a young man in good health. Some clones in this sample may be carry-over from other donors' samples.

The rearrangement joins TRBV6-5 to TRBJ2-6, with 8 bases fitting TRBD1. CDR1 and CDR2 (germline): MNHEY, SVGAGI. The V and J ends lost 10 bases and 4 bases, in that order; junction bases with no gene match: 6. The CDR3 covers 14 residues. CDR3 in DNA: TGTGCCATCGGGACAGGATCCGGGGCCAACGTCCTGACTTTC. Its protein product is CAIGTGSGANVLTF.

On this clone itself: Other DNA sequences in this sample translate to the same CDR3. The V gene is TRBV19, the J gene TRBJ1-5, with a tentative D call TRBD1 (6 bases). V shed 3 bases and J shed 4 bases, with 10 bases lying between them. The CDR3 runs to 14 residues. Germline loops: CDR1 LNHDA, CDR2 SQIVND (reference sequence). The chain's CDR3 is CASSIGGHNQPQHF. The DNA of the CDR3 is TGTGCCAGTAGTATCGGGGGGCATAATCAGCCCCAGCATTTT.

The chain joins TRBV4-2 to TRBJ2-7; 9 positions agree with TRBD2. This CDR3 has 16 amino acids. CDR1 is LGHNA and CDR2 is YNFKEQ in the germline V gene. J gave up 2 bases and V 0 bases, and 5 bases lay outside the gene matches. CDR3 sequence reads: CASSQELVAGAYEQYF. The CDR3 bases are TGTGCCAGCAGCCAAGAGTTGGTAGCGGGAGCCTACGAGCAGTACTTC.

The genes are TRBV18 and TRBJ1-2, with D unclear. CDR1 is KGHSH and CDR2 is LQKENI in the germline V gene. V shed 3 bases and J shed 8 bases, with 7 bases lying between them. This CDR3 has 11 residues. The CDR3 nucleotides are TGTGCCAGCTCACCCAAGAGAGGCTACACCTTC. It translates to CASSPKRGYTF.

The chain has TRBV4-3 and TRBJ2-1; D possibly matches TRBD1 or TRBD2 (5 bases each). The germline V gene has CDR1 LGHNA and CDR2 YSLEER. CDR3 size: 16 residues. The ends were cut back, 0 bases at V and 6 bases at J, with 15 bases in the middle. CDR3: CASSQELHPGTNEQFF. The CDR3, as DNA: TGCGCCAGCAGCCAAGAGCTCCATCCCGGGACCAATGAGCAGTTCTTC.

Concerning this clone: The junction shows a germline mismatch at one end, possibly a read error. This rearrangement joins TRBV5-5 to TRBJ2-7; 10 nucleotides match TRBD2. CDR1 is SGHKS and CDR2 is YYEKEE in the germline V gene (reference sequence). The length of the CDR3 is 13 residues. For the CDR3, the DNA is TGTGCCAGCAGCTTGACTAGCGGGACCAGGGCCAATTTC. Translated, it gives CASSLTSGTRANF.

This chain connects TRBV5-8 to TRBJ2-6; possibly TRBD1 for D (6 bases). CDR1 SGHTS and CDR2 YDEGEE come from the germline V gene. The CDR3 has 17 residues. Trimming took 4 bases from V and 2 from J, leaving 16 bases between them. The CDR3 region is CASSLGHWATGANVLTF. CDR3 in DNA: TGTGCCAGCAGCCTGGGACACTGGGCCACTGGGGCCAACGTCCTGACTTTC.

This sequence joins TRBV9 and TRBJ2-4; TRBD2 aligns across 10 bases. This CDR3 contains 14 residues. Germline V CDR1 and CDR2: SGDLS, YYNGEE. V shed 0 bases and J 6 bases; nucleotides not matched to a gene: 0. The CDR3 nucleotides read TGTGCCAGCAGCGTAGGACTAGCGGGAAACATTCAGTACTTC. Amino acid sequence: CASSVGLAGNIQYF.

The CDR3 nucleotides read TGTGCCAGCAGCCACGGACAGGGGGGGGGAGAGACCCAGTACTTC. It is translated as CASSHGQGGGETQYF. This chain links TRBV6-5 with TRBJ2-5; 10 bases line up with TRBD1. This CDR3 spans 15 amino acids. V trimming: 6 bases; J trimming: 4 bases; junction bases outside the gene matches: 8. Germline values: CDR1 MNHEY, CDR2 SVGAGI.

Turning to this clone: Other nucleotide sequences from this sample produce the same CDR3. The gene calls are TRBV6-6 and TRBJ1-3; no firm D call. Per germline, CDR1 MNHNY and CDR2 SVGAGI (reference sequence). With 2 bases removed from V and 0 bases from J, the gap between germline ends came to 5 bases. There are 14 residues in the CDR3. For the CDR3, the DNA is TGTGCCAGCAGTTACCCAGACTCTGGAAACACCATATATTTT. Its translation: CASSYPDSGNTIYF.

The table lists this clone with a few counts. The chain employs TRBV9 and TRBJ2-7, with TRBD1 matching 9 bases. The CDR3 covers 15 residues. Trimming cost V 1 base and J 5 bases; bases outside gene matches: 7. Germline-derived CDR1 and CDR2 are SGDLS and YYNGEE. For the CDR3, the DNA is TGTGCCAGCAGCGTATCGGGACAGGGCGACGACGAGCAGTACTTC. This gives the protein CASSVSGQGDDEQYF.

The V gene is TRBV29-1, the J gene TRBJ2-4; TRBD2 is a possible D gene (5 bases). Deletions cut 1 base from V and 1 base from J, with 17 bases between. CDR1 and CDR2 (germline): SQVTM, ANQGSEA. CDR3 size: 17 residues. CDR3 nucleotide sequence: TGCAGCGTTGAAGGTGGAGGACTTCCTCGGGCCAAAAACATTCAGTACTTC. Protein: CSVEGGGLPRAKNIQYF.

In regard to this clone: At the DNA level, this CDR3 is encoded by other sequences in the same sample as well. The chain links TRBV7-8 to TRBJ2-1; D uncertain. V was clipped by 0 bases and J by 0 bases, with 6 bases between them. Germline lookup yields CDR1 SGHVS and CDR2 FQNEAQ. The CDR3 extends over 15 amino acids. CDR3 amino acids: CASSLAESSYNEQFF. CDR3 nucleotide sequence: TGTGCCAGCAGCTTAGCGGAGAGCTCCTACAATGAGCAGTTCTTC.

The chain combines TRBV5-6 with TRBJ2-7; possibly TRBD1 for D (6 bases). The length of the CDR3 is 15 residues. V was pared by 4 bases and J by 1 base, with 15 bases between. CDR1 and CDR2 (germline): SGHDT, YYEEEE. CDR3 DNA: TGTGCCAGCAGCGAAAAGACAGGTCCTTCCTACGAGCAGTACTTC. The encoded protein is CASSEKTGPSYEQYF.

A remark on this clone: The identical CDR3 is also encoded by other nucleotide sequences in the sample. The chain has TRBV5-1 and TRBJ2-2; D unclear. The CDR3 sequence is 14 residues long. Trimming removed 0 bases from V and 0 bases from J, with 3 bases in between. Germline assignment: CDR1 SGHRS and CDR2 YFSETQ. CDR3 in amino acids: CASSLDPNTGELFF. The CDR3 DNA reads TGCGCCAGCAGCTTGGACCCGAACACCGGGGAGCTGTTTTTT.

This chain uses TRBV20-1 with TRBJ1-5; D not resolved. The CDR3 runs to 10 residues. The germline CDR1 and CDR2 sequences are DFQATT and SNEGSKA (reference sequence). Trimming removed 3 bases at V and 10 bases at J, with 7 bases between. This CDR3 is CSASSGPQHF. CDR3 bases: TGCAGTGCTAGCTCGGGACCCCAGCATTTT.

The chain employs TRBV4-2 and TRBJ2-2; 10 positions match TRBD2. The CDR3 sequence is 19 residues long. Germline loops: CDR1 LGHNA, CDR2 YNFKEQ. V dropped 4 bases and J dropped 7; count of bases not matched to a gene: 18. The CDR3 is CASSPRGWSGRARIGELFF. The CDR3 nucleotides read TGTGCCAGCAGCCCTAGGGGGTGGAGCGGGAGGGCCCGGATCGGGGAGCTGTTTTTT.

This clone came up a few times. The V and J genes are TRBV28 and TRBJ2-1, with 14 bases matching TRBD2. Germline V lookup: CDR1 MDHEN, CDR2 SYDVKM. The CDR3 is 17 amino acids. V was clipped by 5 bases and J by 7 bases; unmatched bases: 10. CDR3 loop: CASSLGTSGSPGNEQFF. CDR3 sequence (DNA): TGTGCCAGCAGTCTAGGGACTAGCGGGAGTCCAGGAAATGAGCAGTTCTTC.

The genes are TRBV5-1 and TRBJ2-5; possibly TRBD2 for D (6 bases). The CDR3 is 14 residues long. Trimming took 3 bases from V and 3 from J, leaving 12 bases between them. The germline gives CDR1 SGHRS, CDR2 YFSETQ. The CDR3 bases are TGCGCCAGCAGCTCCCGGGACTTTAAAGAGACCCAGTACTTC. Encoded protein: CASSSRDFKETQYF.

The chain recombines TRBV29-1 with TRBJ1-1; no clear D. Germline-derived CDR1 and CDR2 are SQVTM and ANQGSEA. CDR3 length: 15 residues. V lost 0 bases and J lost 1, with 12 bases in between. Here the CDR3 reads CSVEDHGLGNTEAFF. CDR3 DNA: TGCAGCGTTGAAGATCATGGGCTGGGGAACACTGAAGCTTTCTTT.

A word on this clone: One end of the junction varies from germline; a read error may be responsible. Additional DNA sequences in this sample encode the identical CDR3. This chain uses TRBV27 with TRBJ2-5; D tentatively reads TRBD1 or TRBD2 (5 bases each). Germline V gene data show CDR1 as MNHEY and CDR2 as SMNVEV (reference sequence). The CDR3 loop spans 13 amino acids. CDR3 region: CASSLEVGETQYF. Written as DNA, the CDR3 is TGTGCCAGCAGTTTAGAGGTGGGGGAGACTCAGTACTTC.

Remarks on this clone: The same CDR3 also results from other DNA sequences found in this sample. The chain combines TRBV7-9 with TRBJ1-4; 10 bases match TRBD1. Germline CDR1 SEHNR, CDR2 FQNEAQ (reference sequence). This CDR3 comprises 14 residues. V lost 5 bases and J lost 6; bases outside the gene matches: 3. CDR3 coding DNA: TGTGCCAGCAGCCCGGGGACAGGGGATGAAAAACTGTTTTTT. Translation gives CASSPGTGDEKLFF. Looking up the rest from reference TRBV7-9 and TRBJ1-4 gives the full variable domain: DTGVSQNPRHKITKRGQNVTFRCDPISEHNRLYWYRQTLGQGPEFLTYFQNEAQLEKSRLLSDRFSAERPKGSFSTLEIQRTEQGDSAMYLCASSPGTGDEKLFFGSGTQLSVL.